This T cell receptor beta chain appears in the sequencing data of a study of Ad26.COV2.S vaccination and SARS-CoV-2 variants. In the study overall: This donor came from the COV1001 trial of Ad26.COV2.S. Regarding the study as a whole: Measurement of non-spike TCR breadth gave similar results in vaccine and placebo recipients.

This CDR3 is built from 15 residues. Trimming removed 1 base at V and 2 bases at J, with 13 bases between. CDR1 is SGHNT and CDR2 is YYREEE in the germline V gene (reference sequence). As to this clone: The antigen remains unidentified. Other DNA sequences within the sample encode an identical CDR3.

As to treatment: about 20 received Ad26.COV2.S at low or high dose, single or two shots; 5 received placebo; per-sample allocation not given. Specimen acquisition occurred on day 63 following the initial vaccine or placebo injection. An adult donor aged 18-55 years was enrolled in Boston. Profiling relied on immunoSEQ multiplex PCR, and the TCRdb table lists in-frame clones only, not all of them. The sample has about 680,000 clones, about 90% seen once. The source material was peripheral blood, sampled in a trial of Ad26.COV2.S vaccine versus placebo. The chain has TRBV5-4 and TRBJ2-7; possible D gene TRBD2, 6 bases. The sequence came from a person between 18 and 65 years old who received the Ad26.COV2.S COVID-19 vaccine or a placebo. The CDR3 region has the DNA TGTGCCAGCAGCTTGAGTTCCGGGGGACCCTACGAGCAGTACTTC. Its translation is CASSLSSGGPYEQYF.